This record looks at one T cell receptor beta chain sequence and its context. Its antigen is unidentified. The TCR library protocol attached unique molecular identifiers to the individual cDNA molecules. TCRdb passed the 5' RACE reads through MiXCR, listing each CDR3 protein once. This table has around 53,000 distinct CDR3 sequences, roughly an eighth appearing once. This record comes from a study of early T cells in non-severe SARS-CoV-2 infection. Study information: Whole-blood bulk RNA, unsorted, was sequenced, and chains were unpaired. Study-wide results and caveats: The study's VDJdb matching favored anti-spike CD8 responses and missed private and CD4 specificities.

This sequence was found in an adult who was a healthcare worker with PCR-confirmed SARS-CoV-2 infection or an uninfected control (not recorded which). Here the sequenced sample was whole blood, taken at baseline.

The CDR3 here is CASSWDSQETQYF. The CDR3 region has the DNA TGTGCCAGCAGTTGGGATAGTCAAGAGACCCAGTACTTC. The rearrangement uses TRBV27 and TRBJ2-5; D unresolved. Between the trimmed V and J ends, which lost 4 bases and 2 bases, there was a span of 8 bases. This CDR3 has 13 residues. Per the germline V gene, CDR1 is MNHEY and CDR2 is SMNVEV (reference sequence).